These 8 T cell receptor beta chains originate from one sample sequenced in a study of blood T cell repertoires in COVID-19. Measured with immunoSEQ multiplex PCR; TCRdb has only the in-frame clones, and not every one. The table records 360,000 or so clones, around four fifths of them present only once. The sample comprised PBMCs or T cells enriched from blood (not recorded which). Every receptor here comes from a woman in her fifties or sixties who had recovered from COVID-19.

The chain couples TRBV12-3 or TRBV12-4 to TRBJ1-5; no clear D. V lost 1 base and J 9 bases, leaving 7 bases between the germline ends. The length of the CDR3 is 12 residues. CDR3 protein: CASSLEAGPQHF. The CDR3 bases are TGTGCCAGCAGTTTAGAGGCAGGGCCCCAGCATTTT.

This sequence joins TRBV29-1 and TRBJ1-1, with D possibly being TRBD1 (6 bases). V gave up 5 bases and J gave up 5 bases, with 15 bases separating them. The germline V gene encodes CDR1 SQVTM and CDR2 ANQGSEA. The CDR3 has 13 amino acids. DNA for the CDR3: TGCAGCGTTCTGATGGGGAGGGGGACTGAAGCTTTCTTT. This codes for CSVLMGRGTEAFF. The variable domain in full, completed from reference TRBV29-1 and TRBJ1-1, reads SAVISQKPSRDICQRGTSLTIQCQVDSQVTMMFWYRQQPGQSLTLIATANQGSEATYESGFVIDKFPISRPNLTFSTLTVSNMSPEDSSIYLCSVLMGRGTEAFFGQGTRLTVV.

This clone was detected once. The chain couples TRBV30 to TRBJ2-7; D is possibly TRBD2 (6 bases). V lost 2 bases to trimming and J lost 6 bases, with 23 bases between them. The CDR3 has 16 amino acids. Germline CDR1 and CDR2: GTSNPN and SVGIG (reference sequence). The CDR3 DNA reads TGTGCCTGGAGTACTCCCCTCGGGACTCCCCCCGGCGAGCAGTACTTC. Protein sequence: CAWSTPLGTPPGEQYF.

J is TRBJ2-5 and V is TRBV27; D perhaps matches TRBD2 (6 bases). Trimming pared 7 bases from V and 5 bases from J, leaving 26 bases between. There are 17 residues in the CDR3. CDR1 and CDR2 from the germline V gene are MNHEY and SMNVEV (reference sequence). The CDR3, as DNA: TGTGCCAGCATCTTGGGCGGGGACTCGGGCTCTATTGAGACCCAGTACTTC. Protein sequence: CASILGGDSGSIETQYF.

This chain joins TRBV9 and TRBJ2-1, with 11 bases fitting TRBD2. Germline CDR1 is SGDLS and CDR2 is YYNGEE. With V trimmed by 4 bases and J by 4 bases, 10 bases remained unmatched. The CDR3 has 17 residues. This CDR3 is CASSPRPGLAEYNEQFF. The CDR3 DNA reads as TGTGCCAGCAGCCCGCGCCCGGGACTAGCGGAATACAATGAGCAGTTCTTC. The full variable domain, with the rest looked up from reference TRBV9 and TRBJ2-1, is DSGVTQTPKHLITATGQRVTLRCSPRSGDLSVYWYQQSLDQGLQFLIQYYNGEERAKGNILERFSAQQFPDLHSELNLSSLELGDSALYFCASSPRPGLAEYNEQFFGPGTRLTVL.

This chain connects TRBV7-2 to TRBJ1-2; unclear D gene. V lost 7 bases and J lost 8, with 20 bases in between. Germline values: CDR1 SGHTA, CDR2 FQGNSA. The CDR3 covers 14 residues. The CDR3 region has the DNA TGTGCCAGCAACGCTAATACTCCGCTAGAGGGCTACACCTTC. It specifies CASNANTPLEGYTF.

The CDR3 nucleotides read TGCAGCGGAATTGTTGAGATTCAGTACTTC. It codes for CSGIVEIQYF. This chain uses TRBV29-1 with TRBJ2-4; D not resolved. The CDR3 has 10 amino acids. Germline lookup yields CDR1 SQVTM and CDR2 ANQGSEA. With 7 bases removed from V and 10 bases from J, the gap between germline ends came to 11 bases.

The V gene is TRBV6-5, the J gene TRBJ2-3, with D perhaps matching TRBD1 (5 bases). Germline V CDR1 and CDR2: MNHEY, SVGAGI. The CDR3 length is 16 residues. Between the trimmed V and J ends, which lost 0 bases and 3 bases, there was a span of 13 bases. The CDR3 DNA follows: TGTGCCAGCAGTTACTCGATGGTTCAGGGAACAGATACGCAGTATTTT. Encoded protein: CASSYSMVQGTDTQYF.